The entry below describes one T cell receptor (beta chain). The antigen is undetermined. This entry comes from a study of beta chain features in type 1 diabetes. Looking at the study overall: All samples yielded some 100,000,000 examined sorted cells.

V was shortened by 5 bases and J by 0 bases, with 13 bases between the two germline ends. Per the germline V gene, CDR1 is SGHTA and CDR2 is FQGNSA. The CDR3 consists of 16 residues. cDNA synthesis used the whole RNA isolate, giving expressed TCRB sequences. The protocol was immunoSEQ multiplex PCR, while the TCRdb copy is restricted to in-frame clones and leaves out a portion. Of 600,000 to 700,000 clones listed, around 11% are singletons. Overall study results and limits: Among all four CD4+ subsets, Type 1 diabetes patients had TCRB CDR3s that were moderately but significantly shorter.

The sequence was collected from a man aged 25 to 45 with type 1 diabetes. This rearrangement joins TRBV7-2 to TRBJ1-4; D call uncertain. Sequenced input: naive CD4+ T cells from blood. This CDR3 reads CASSPVEAPTNEKLFF. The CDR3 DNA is TGTGCCAGCAGCCCCGTGGAGGCTCCAACTAATGAAAAACTGTTTTTT. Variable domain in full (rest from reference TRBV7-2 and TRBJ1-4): GAGVSQSPSNKVTEKGKDVELRCDPISGHTALYWYRQSLGQGLEFLIYFQGNSAPDKSGLPSDRFSAERTGGSVSTLTIQRTQQEDSAVYLCASSPVEAPTNEKLFFGSGTQLSVL.